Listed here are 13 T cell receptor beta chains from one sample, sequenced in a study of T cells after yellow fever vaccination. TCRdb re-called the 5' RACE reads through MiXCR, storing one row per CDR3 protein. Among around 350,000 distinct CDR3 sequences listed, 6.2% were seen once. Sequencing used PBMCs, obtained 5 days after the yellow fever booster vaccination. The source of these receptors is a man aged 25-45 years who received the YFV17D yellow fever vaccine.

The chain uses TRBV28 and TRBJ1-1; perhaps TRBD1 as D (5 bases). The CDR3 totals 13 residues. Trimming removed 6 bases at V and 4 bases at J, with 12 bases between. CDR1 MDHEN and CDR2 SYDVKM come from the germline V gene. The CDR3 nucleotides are TGTGCCAGCAGGTCTGGGACGAGCACTGAAGCTTTCTTT. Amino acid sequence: CASRSGTSTEAFF.

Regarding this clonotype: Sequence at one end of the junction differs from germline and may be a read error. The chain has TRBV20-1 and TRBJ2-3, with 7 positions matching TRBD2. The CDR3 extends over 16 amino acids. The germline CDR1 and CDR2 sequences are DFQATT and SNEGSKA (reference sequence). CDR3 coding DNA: TGCTGTGCTAGACCCGATAGCGGGCTTAGCACAGATACGCAGTATTTT. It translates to CCARPDSGLSTDTQYF.

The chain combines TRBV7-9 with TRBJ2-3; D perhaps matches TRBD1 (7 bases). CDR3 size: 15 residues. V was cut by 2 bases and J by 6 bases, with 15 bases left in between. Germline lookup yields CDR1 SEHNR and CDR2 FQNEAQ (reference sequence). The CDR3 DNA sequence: TGTGCCAGCAGCTTATTTGGAGGGGGCGGCGATACGCAGTATTTT. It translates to CASSLFGGGGDTQYF.

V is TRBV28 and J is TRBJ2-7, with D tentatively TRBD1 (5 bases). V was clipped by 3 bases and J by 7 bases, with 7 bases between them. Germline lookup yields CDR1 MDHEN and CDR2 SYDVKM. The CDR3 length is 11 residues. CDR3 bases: TGTGCCAGCAGTTTCAGGGTGGAGCAGTACTTC. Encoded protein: CASSFRVEQYF.

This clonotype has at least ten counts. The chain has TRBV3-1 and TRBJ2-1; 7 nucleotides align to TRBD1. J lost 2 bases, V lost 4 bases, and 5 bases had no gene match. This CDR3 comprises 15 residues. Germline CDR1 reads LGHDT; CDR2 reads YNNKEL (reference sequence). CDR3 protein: CASSRDSVTYNEQFF. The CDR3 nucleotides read TGTGCCAGCAGCCGGGACAGTGTAACCTACAATGAGCAGTTCTTC.

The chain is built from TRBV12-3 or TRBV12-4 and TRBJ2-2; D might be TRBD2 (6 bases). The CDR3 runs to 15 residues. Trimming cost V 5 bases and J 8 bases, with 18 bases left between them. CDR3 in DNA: TGTGCCAGCAGTCCTCAGCGGGCCGCTCGAGGGGAGCTGTTTTTT. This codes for CASSPQRAARGELFF.

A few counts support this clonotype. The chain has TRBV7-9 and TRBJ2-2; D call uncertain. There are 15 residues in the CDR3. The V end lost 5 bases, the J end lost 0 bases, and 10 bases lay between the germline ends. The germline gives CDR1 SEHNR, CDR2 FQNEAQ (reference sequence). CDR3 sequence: CASSPRAANTGELFF. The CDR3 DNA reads TGTGCCAGCAGCCCACGGGCAGCGAACACCGGGGAGCTGTTTTTT.

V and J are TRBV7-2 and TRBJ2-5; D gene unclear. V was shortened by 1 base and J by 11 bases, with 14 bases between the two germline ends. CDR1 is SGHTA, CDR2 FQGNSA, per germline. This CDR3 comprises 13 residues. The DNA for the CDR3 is TGTGCCAGCAGCTTAGTGTTCTCGGCCCAACAGTACTTC. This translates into CASSLVFSAQQYF.

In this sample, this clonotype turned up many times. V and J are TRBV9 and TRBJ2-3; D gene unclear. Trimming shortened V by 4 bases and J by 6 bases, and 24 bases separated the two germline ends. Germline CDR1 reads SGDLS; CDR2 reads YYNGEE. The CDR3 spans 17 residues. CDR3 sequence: CASSKAGQGPHRDTQYF. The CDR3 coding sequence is TGTGCCAGCAGCAAGGCCGGCCAAGGGCCCCACCGGGATACGCAGTATTTT.

In DNA form, the CDR3 reads TGTGCCAGCAGGTCGGGCGCCCAGCGGGGTAGGTGGGCCCTGTACTTC. Protein: CASRSGAQRGRWALYF. The chain recombines TRBV28 with TRBJ2-5; 7 bases fit TRBD2. Per germline, CDR1 MDHEN and CDR2 SYDVKM. The ends lost 6 bases at V and 13 bases at J; junction bases unmatched: 23. This CDR3 has 16 amino acids.

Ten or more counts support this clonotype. Written as DNA, the CDR3 is TGTGCCAGCAGCTTTATGAATGAGCAGTTCTTC. This codes for CASSFMNEQFF. The rearrangement uses TRBV5-4 and TRBJ2-1; D not resolved. The V gene's germline CDR1 is SGHNT and CDR2 YYREEE (reference sequence). V shed 2 bases and J shed 7 bases, with 4 bases lying between them. The CDR3 has 11 residues. Full variable domain (outside the CDR3, taken from reference TRBV5-4 and TRBJ2-1): ETGVTQSPTHLIKTRGQQVTLRCSSQSGHNTVSWYQQALGQGPQFIFQYYREEENGRGNFPPRFSGLQFPNYSSELNVNALELDDSALYLCASSFMNEQFFGPGTRLTVL.

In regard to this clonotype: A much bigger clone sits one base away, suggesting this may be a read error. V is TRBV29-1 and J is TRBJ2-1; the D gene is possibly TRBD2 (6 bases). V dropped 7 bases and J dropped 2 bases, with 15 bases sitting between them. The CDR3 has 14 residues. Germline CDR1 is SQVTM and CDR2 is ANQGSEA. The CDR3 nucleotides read TGCAGCGCCGAAGGTCGCGGGACCTACAATGAGCAGTTCTTC. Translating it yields CSAEGRGTYNEQFF.

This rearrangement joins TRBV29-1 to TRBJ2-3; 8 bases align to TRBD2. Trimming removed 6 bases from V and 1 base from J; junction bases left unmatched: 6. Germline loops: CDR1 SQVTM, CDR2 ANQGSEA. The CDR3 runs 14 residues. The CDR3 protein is CSVGAGARTDTQYF. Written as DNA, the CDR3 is TGCAGCGTCGGAGCGGGAGCCCGCACAGATACGCAGTATTTT.